One and the same sample provided the 5 T cell receptor beta chains below, sequenced in a study of shared clonotypes between healthy human individuals. The table came from immunoSEQ multiplex PCR; TCRdb's copy has only in-frame clones and leaves some out. The sample records 600,000 to 700,000 clones, around three quarters being singletons. Sequenced input: memory CD4+ T cells sorted from blood. The subset was: CD45RA-negative fraction. Receptor source: a woman aged 25-40 years in good health.

This clone was seen once. This chain connects TRBV19 to TRBJ2-1; 9 bases match TRBD2. The CDR3 consists of 16 residues. With 5 bases clipped from V and 5 bases from J, the junction kept 10 bases outside the gene matches. CDR1 LNHDA and CDR2 SQIVND come from the germline V gene (reference sequence). This chain's CDR3 is CASSRPPTSGHNEQFF. The DNA for the CDR3 is TGTGCCAGTAGTCGACCCCCGACTAGCGGTCACAATGAGCAGTTCTTC. Variable domain in full (rest from reference TRBV19 and TRBJ2-1): DGGITQSPKYLFRKEGQNVTLSCEQNLNHDAMYWYRQDPGQGLRLIYYSQIVNDFQKGDIAEGYSVSREKKESFPLTVTSAQKNPTAFYLCASSRPPTSGHNEQFFGPGTRLTVL.

Notes on this clone: A far larger clone is just one base off, so this is likely a read error. This chain uses TRBV28 with TRBJ2-6; D is uncertain. The germline V gene has CDR1 MDHEN and CDR2 SYDVKM. The CDR3 spans 12 residues. The V end lost 3 bases, the J end lost 3 bases, and 0 bases lay between the germline ends. DNA for the CDR3: TGTGCCAGCAGTTTTGGGGCCAACGTCCTGACTTTC. This translates into CASSFGANVLTF.

This sequence joins TRBV4-2 and TRBJ2-7; 9 bases match TRBD1. The germline gives CDR1 LGHNA, CDR2 YNFKEQ. The junction had 11 bases not matched to a gene; V was cut back by 4 bases and J by 7 bases. CDR3 size: 15 residues. The CDR3 sequence is CASSPSGTGLWEQYF. In DNA form, the CDR3 reads TGTGCCAGCAGCCCGAGCGGGACAGGGCTCTGGGAGCAGTACTTC.

The chain is built from TRBV28 and TRBJ2-1, with a tentative D call TRBD1 (6 bases). CDR1 and CDR2 from the germline V gene are MDHEN and SYDVKM. CDR3 length equals 14 residues. V was trimmed by 4 bases and J by 5 bases, leaving 12 bases between them. CDR3: CASSSIRGHNEQFF. DNA for the CDR3: TGTGCCAGCAGTTCAATCAGGGGCCACAATGAGCAGTTCTTC.

V is TRBV11-2 and J is TRBJ2-7, with a possible D match to TRBD2 (6 bases). Germline V gene sequence: CDR1 SGHAT, CDR2 FQNNGV. There are 15 residues in the CDR3. With 6 bases removed from V and 4 bases from J, the gap between germline ends came to 19 bases. The CDR3 here is CASSHSGTKPYEQYF. Here the CDR3 DNA reads TGTGCCAGCAGTCATAGCGGAACTAAACCATACGAGCAGTACTTC.